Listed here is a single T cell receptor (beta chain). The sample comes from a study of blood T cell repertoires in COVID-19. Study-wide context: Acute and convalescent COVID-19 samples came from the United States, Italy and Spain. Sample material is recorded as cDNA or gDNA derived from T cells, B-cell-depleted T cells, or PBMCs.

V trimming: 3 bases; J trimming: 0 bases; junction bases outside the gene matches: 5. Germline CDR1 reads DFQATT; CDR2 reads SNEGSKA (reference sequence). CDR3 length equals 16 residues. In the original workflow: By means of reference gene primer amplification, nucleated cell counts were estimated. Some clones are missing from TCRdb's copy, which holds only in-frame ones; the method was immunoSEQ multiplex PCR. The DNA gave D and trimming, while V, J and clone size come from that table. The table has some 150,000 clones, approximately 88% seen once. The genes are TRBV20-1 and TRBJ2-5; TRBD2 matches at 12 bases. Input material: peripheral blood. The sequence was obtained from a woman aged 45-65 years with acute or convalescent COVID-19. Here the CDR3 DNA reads TGCAGTGCTAGTTACCTAGCGGGAGGGGACCAAGAGACCCAGTACTTC. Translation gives CSASYLAGGDQETQYF.